These T cell receptor beta chains were read from a single sample in a study of human T cells and chemical hapten exposure. From the RACE reads, TCRdb called clonotypes with MiXCR, one entry per CDR3 protein. In the table there are roughly 130,000 distinct CDR3 sequences, roughly 9% of which are singletons. Sequenced input: whole blood. The origin of the receptors is a male donor in good health. Some clones in this sample may be carry-over from other donors' samples. The CDR3 runs from the conserved cysteine through the conserved F or W. A D gene is named only where the DNA matches it firmly. Size is stated for part of the rows, as once, few or many counts, or as a class when the clone is expanded.

>TRBV20-1|.|.|TRBJ2-3
CSARGRLADTQYF
TGCAGTGCTAGAGGCAGGCTTGCAGATACGCAGTATTTT
>TRBV9|.|few|TRBJ1-2
CASSPQDSGYDGYTF
TGTGCCAGCAGCCCCCAGGACTCGGGTTACGATGGCTACACCTTC
>TRBV10-3|TRBD1|.|TRBJ1-1
CAISGLPGQGVGSSEAFF
TGTGCCATCAGTGGATTGCCGGGACAGGGCGTAGGTAGCTCTGAAGCTTTCTTT
>TRBV5-6|.|medium-sized|TRBJ1-1
CASSLRGTEAFF
TGTGCCAGCAGCTTGAGGGGCACTGAAGCTTTCTTT
>TRBV5-4|TRBD2|few|TRBJ2-7
CASSTGTRGYEQYF
TGTGCCAGCAGCACCGGGACTAGGGGGTACGAGCAGTACTTC
>TRBV14|.|few|TRBJ2-5
CASSQDGLAETQYF
TGTGCCAGCAGCCAAGACGGGCTAGCGGAGACCCAGTACTTC
>TRBV5-6|TRBD1|few|TRBJ1-4
CASSFGQGFSNEKLFF
TGTGCCAGCAGCTTTGGACAGGGGTTCTCTAATGAAAAACTGTTTTTT
>TRBV12-5|TRBD1|.|TRBJ1-1
CASGSYRGTNTEAFF
TGTGCTAGTGGTTCCTACAGGGGGACGAACACTGAAGCTTTCTTT
>TRBV5-4|TRBD1|.|TRBJ2-7
CASSGETGKSEQYF
TGTGCCAGCAGCGGCGAGACAGGGAAATCCGAGCAGTACTTC
>TRBV2|TRBD2|.|TRBJ2-3
CASSEAGLVTDTQYF
TGTGCCAGCAGTGAGGCGGGACTAGTCACAGATACGCAGTATTTT
>TRBV6-2/TRBV6-3|.|many|TRBJ1-2
CASSYSNGDGYTF
TGTGCCAGCAGTTACTCGAACGGGGATGGCTACACCTTC
>TRBV6-5|.|few|TRBJ1-2
CASSYGDLGYTF
TGTGCCAGCAGTTACGGGGACCTTGGCTACACCTTC
>TRBV7-7|.|many|TRBJ1-1
CASSPTEGTEAFF
TGTGCCAGCAGTCCCACCGAGGGCACTGAAGCTTTCTTT
>TRBV6-1|TRBD2|few|TRBJ2-7
CASSEEPLAGGPYEQYF
TGTGCCAGCAGTGAAGAGCCGCTAGCGGGAGGGCCCTACGAGCAGTACTTC
>TRBV29-1|TRBD1|few|TRBJ2-3
CSVTGQGNTDTQYF
TGCAGCGTTACGGGACAGGGAAACACAGATACGCAGTATTTT
>TRBV7-6|.|few|TRBJ1-1
CASSLGGTVTNTEAFF
TGTGCCAGCAGCTTAGGCGGAACAGTGACGAACACTGAAGCTTTCTTT
>TRBV29-1|TRBD2|few|TRBJ2-1
CSVVGGRGYNEQFF
TGCAGCGTTGTTGGCGGGAGGGGCTACAATGAGCAGTTCTTC
>TRBV5-1|.|few|TRBJ2-1
CASRYGRPLQSASSYNEQFF
TGCGCCAGCAGGTACGGCCGACCGCTGCAATCAGCTAGCTCCTACAATGAGCAGTTCTTC
>TRBV11-2|.|few|TRBJ2-2
CASSSLKNTGELFF
TGTGCCAGCAGCTCACTAAAGAACACCGGGGAGCTGTTTTTT
>TRBV20-1|.|many|TRBJ1-2
CSAVEGGTNYGYTF
TGCAGTGCGGTGGAAGGGGGTACTAACTATGGCTACACCTTC